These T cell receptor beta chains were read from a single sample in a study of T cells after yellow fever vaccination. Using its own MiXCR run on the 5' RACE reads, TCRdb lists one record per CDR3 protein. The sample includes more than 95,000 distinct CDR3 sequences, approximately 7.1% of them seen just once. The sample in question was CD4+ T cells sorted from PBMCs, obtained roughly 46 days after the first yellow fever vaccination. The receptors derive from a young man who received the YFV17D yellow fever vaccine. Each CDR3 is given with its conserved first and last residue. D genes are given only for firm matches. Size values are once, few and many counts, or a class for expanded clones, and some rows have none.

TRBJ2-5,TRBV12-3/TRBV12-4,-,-,CASSLKIFAREGETQYF,TGTGCCAGCAGTTTAAAAATATTCGCCAGGGAAGGAGAGACCCAGTACTTC
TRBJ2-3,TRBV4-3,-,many,CASSQAPGVTDTQYF,TGCGCCAGCAGCCAAGCCCCGGGGGTCACAGATACGCAGTATTTT
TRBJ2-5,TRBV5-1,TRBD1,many,CASRVTGVETQYF,TGCGCCAGCAGGGTTACAGGGGTAGAGACCCAGTACTTC
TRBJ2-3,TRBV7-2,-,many,CASSYRYADTQYF,TGTGCCAGCAGCTACAGATACGCAGATACGCAGTATTTT
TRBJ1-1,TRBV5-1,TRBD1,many,CASSLRAGGGDTEAFF,TGCGCCAGCAGCTTGCGGGCAGGGGGCGGTGACACTGAAGCTTTCTTT
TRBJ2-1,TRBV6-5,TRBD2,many,CASSSRWTSGGEEQFF,TGTGCCAGCAGTTCTCGATGGACTAGCGGGGGAGAGGAGCAGTTCTTC
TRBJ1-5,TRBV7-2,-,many,CASSLINGQNQPQHF,TGTGCCAGCAGCTTAATTAACGGACAGAATCAGCCCCAGCATTTT
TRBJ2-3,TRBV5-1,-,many,CASSLGGTGDTQYF,TGCGCCAGCAGCCTGGGGGGAACGGGAGATACGCAGTATTTT
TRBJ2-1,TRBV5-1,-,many,CASSLEASSNEQFF,TGCGCCAGCAGCTTGGAGGCTAGCTCGAATGAGCAGTTCTTC
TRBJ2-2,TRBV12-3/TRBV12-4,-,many,CASTGFDTGELFF,TGTGCCAGCACGGGTTTCGACACCGGGGAGCTGTTTTTT
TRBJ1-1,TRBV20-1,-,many,CSALTGGTEAFF,TGCAGTGCCCTGACGGGGGGCACTGAAGCTTTCTTT
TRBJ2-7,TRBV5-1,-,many,CASSTGRVWDEQYF,TGCGCCAGCAGCACAGGACGGGTTTGGGACGAGCAGTACTTC
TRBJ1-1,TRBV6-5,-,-,CASSPFGGGNEAFF,TGTGCCAGCAGCCCGTTCGGGGGGGGTAATGAAGCTTTCTTT
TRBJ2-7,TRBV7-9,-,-,CARLGHYEQYF,TGTGCCAGACTGGGGCACTACGAGCAGTACTTC
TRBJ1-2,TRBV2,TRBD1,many,CASMRQGYGYTF,TGTGCCAGCATGAGACAGGGTTATGGCTACACCTTC
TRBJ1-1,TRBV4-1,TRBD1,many,CASSQGDREVTQAFF,TGCGCCAGCAGCCAGGGGGACAGGGAAGTCACGCAAGCTTTCTTT
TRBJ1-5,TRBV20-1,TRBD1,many,CSAWTGFNQPQHF,TGCAGTGCCTGGACAGGGTTCAATCAGCCCCAGCATTTT
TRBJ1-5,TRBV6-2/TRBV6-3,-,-,CASSPQGLSQPQHF,TGTGCCAGCAGTCCCCAAGGGCTGAGTCAGCCCCAGCATTTT
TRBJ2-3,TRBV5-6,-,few,CASYPQGHLDTQYF,TGTGCCAGCTATCCACAGGGTCATTTGGATACGCAGTATTTT
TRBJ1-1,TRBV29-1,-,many,CSVEGRLNTEAFF,TGCAGCGTTGAAGGGAGGCTGAACACTGAAGCTTTCTTT
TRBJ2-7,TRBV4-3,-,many,CASSQEASYEQYF,TGCGCCAGCAGCCAAGAAGCCTCCTACGAGCAGTACTTC
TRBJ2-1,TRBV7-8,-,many,CASSLVSIYNEQFF,TGTGCCAGCAGCTTAGTTTCGATCTACAATGAGCAGTTCTTC
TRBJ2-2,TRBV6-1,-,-,CATNAPGAGELFF,TGTGCCACAAATGCACCCGGAGCCGGGGAGCTGTTTTTT
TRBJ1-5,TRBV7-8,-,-,CASSRGSNQPQHF,TGTGCCAGCAGCCGCGGCAGCAATCAGCCCCAGCATTTT
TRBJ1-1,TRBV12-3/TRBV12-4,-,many,CASSLNGGITEAFF,TGTGCCAGCAGTTTAAATGGAGGGATCACTGAAGCTTTCTTT
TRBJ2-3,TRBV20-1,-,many,CSARDGASTDTQYF,TGCAGTGCTAGAGACGGGGCCAGCACAGATACGCAGTATTTT
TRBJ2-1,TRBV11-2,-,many,CASSPYAGRVRDEQFF,TGTGCCAGCAGCCCCTATGCCGGGCGAGTTAGGGATGAGCAGTTCTTC
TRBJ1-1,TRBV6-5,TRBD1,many,CASKGGVGTGWRNTEAFF,TGTGCCAGCAAAGGGGGAGTGGGGACAGGGTGGAGGAACACTGAAGCTTTCTTT
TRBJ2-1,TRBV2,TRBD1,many,CASSSDRGSYNEQFF,TGTGCCAGCAGCTCCGACAGGGGGTCCTACAATGAGCAGTTCTTC
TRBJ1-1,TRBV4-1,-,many,CASSQEGSLWGTEAFF,TGCGCCAGCAGCCAAGAAGGGAGCCTTTGGGGGACTGAAGCTTTCTTT
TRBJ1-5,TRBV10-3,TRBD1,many,CAISGNRGRNQPQHF,TGTGCCATCAGTGGTAACAGGGGTCGCAATCAGCCCCAGCATTTT
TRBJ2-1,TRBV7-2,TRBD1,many,CASSLDQGANEQFF,TGTGCCAGCAGCTTGGACCAGGGGGCCAATGAGCAGTTCTTC
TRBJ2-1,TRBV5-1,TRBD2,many,CASSNPSGGLYNEQFF,TGCGCCAGCAGCAACCCTAGCGGGGGCCTCTACAATGAGCAGTTCTTC
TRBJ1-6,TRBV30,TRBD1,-,CAWSFGGTGYSPLHF,TGTGCCTGGAGTTTTGGAGGGACAGGATATTCACCCCTCCACTTT
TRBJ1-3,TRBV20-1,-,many,CSARDLERQAGNTIYF,TGCAGTGCTAGAGATCTGGAGAGACAGGCTGGAAACACCATATATTTT
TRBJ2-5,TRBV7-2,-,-,CASSPLGRETQYF,TGTGCCAGCAGCCCGTTGGGGCGTGAGACCCAGTACTTC
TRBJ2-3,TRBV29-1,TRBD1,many,CSVGNRGSDTQYF,TGCAGCGTTGGGAACAGGGGGTCCGATACGCAGTATTTT
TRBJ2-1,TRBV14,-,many,CASSLSGPNEQFF,TGTGCCAGCAGCCTTAGCGGTCCCAATGAGCAGTTCTTC
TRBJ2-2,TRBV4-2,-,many,CASSQDRNQTNTGELFF,TGTGCCAGCAGCCAAGATAGGAACCAGACGAACACCGGGGAGCTGTTTTTT
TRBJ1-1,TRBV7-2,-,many,CASSLVAPNTEAFF,TGTGCCAGCAGCTTAGTAGCGCCGAACACTGAAGCTTTCTTT
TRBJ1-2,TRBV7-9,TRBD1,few,CASSLPGQNFYGYTF,TGTGCCAGCAGCCTACCGGGACAGAACTTCTATGGCTACACCTTC
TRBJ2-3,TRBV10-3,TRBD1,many,CAMGQGAAGDTQYF,TGTGCCATGGGACAGGGGGCCGCGGGGGATACGCAGTATTTT
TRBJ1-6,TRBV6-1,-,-,CASTLAARGNNSPLHF,TGTGCCAGCACCTTGGCAGCCCGAGGGAATAATTCACCCCTCCACTTT